A selection of T cell receptor beta chains follows, all from one sample in a study of siplizumab effects on memory and regulatory T cells. Libraries were prepared by immunoSEQ multiplex PCR; TCRdb keeps only in-frame clonotypes and omits some of them. The sample includes 55,000 to 70,000 clones, 85% to 95% of them seen just once. The sequenced sample was CD8+ T cells sorted from blood. All receptors derive from a human donor in good health. CDR3s include the opening cysteine and the closing phenylalanine or tryptophan. Fields, in order: clone size, V gene, D gene, J gene, CDR3 protein, CDR3 DNA. D genes are given only for firm matches. Only part of the rows carry a size: once, few, many, or a class if the clone is expanded.

>NA|TRBV20-1|TRBD2|TRBJ2-1
CSAGLAEQFF
TGCAGTGCAGGACTAGCTGAGCAGTTCTTC
>NA|TRBV9|TRBD2|TRBJ2-1
CASSSSGTSSYNEQFF
TGTGCCAGCAGCTCTAGCGGGACGAGCTCCTACAATGAGCAGTTCTTC
>NA|TRBV19|TRBD1|TRBJ1-1
CASSMVLGQRMNTEAFF
TGTGCCAGTAGTATGGTTCTGGGACAGCGGATGAACACTGAAGCTTTCTTT
>NA|TRBV11-2|TRBD1|TRBJ2-7
CASSLGQSYEQYF
TGTGCCAGCAGCTTGGGACAGAGCTACGAGCAGTACTTC
>NA|TRBV5-1|NA|TRBJ2-3
CASSLIGRLTGTTDTQYF
TGCGCCAGCAGCTTGATTGGGAGGCTTACCGGGACCACAGATACGCAGTATTTT
>NA|TRBV6-4|NA|TRBJ2-4
CASSTPSSAKNIQYF
TGTGCCAGCAGTACGCCCTCTAGCGCGAAAAACATTCAGTACTTC
>once|TRBV30|NA|TRBJ2-3
CAWSTGVGTDTQYF
TGTGCCTGGAGTACCGGTGTGGGCACAGATACGCAGTATTTT
>NA|TRBV4-2|NA|TRBJ2-3
CASSQVEDTQYF
TGTGCCAGCAGCCAAGTGGAAGATACGCAGTATTTT
>NA|TRBV28|TRBD2|TRBJ2-3
CASSGAAGVLTDTQYF
TGTGCCAGCAGTGGAGCAGCGGGAGTCCTCACAGATACGCAGTATTTT
>NA|TRBV7-9|NA|TRBJ2-1
CASSLNWQQNNEQFF
TGTGCCAGCAGCTTAAACTGGCAACAGAACAATGAGCAGTTCTTC
>NA|TRBV7-9|NA|TRBJ2-1
CASSLPPDTSSYNEQFF
TGTGCCAGCAGCTTACCCCCTGACACGAGCTCCTACAATGAGCAGTTCTTC
>NA|TRBV7-3|TRBD2|TRBJ2-1
CASSLAGGWNEQFF
TGTGCCAGCAGCTTAGCGGGAGGCTGGAATGAGCAGTTCTTC
>NA|TRBV6-5|TRBD1|TRBJ2-4
CASSHPGTGANIQYF
TGTGCCAGCAGTCACCCCGGGACAGGGGCTAACATTCAGTACTTC
>NA|TRBV28|NA|TRBJ2-7
CASRFVGYEQYF
TGTGCCAGCAGATTCGTGGGCTACGAGCAGTACTTC
>NA|TRBV5-1|TRBD2|TRBJ2-7
CASSLDASGPYEQYF
TGCGCCAGCAGCTTGGATGCTAGCGGTCCGTACGAGCAGTACTTC
>NA|TRBV6-5|NA|TRBJ2-7
CASSFRDASSYEQYF
TGTGCCAGCAGTTTCCGGGACGCGAGCTCCTACGAGCAGTACTTC
>NA|TRBV5-4|NA|TRBJ2-7
CASSFTDDEQYF
TGTGCCAGCAGCTTCACGGATGACGAGCAGTACTTC
>NA|TRBV19|NA|TRBJ1-1
CASSIHPIGDTEAFF
TGTGCCAGTAGTATCCATCCGATCGGGGACACTGAAGCTTTCTTT
>NA|TRBV4-3|NA|TRBJ1-2
CASSQDVGESFNGYTF
TGCGCCAGCAGCCAAGATGTGGGTGAATCTTTTAATGGCTACACCTTC
>NA|TRBV2|TRBD1|TRBJ2-7
CASSTRQGSYEQYF
TGTGCCAGCAGTACCCGACAGGGATCCTACGAGCAGTACTTC
>NA|TRBV9|NA|TRBJ2-7
CASSGTAYEQYF
TGTGCCAGCAGCGGGACAGCCTACGAGCAGTACTTC
>NA|TRBV4-1|TRBD1|TRBJ1-1
CASSQDWEDRAGAFF
TGCGCCAGCAGCCAAGATTGGGAGGACAGGGCGGGAGCTTTCTTT
>NA|TRBV30|NA|TRBJ2-5
CAWGGGEMVQYF
TGTGCCTGGGGGGGCGGGGAAATGGTCCAGTACTTC
>NA|TRBV4-3|NA|TRBJ1-5
CASSQGWGRGQPQHF
TGCGCCAGCAGCCAAGGTTGGGGGCGCGGTCAGCCCCAGCATTTT
>NA|TRBV5-1|TRBD2|TRBJ2-1
CASSLYRGGRPEQFF
TGCGCCAGCAGCTTGTATCGGGGAGGGCGCCCTGAGCAGTTCTTC
>NA|TRBV2|NA|TRBJ1-2
CASSEAPGNYGYTF
TGTGCCAGCAGTGAAGCGCCCGGGAACTATGGCTACACCTTC
>NA|TRBV5-1|NA|TRBJ2-3
CASSGPGIISDTQYF
TGCGCCAGCAGCGGGCCCGGGATCATATCAGATACGCAGTATTTT
>once|TRBV13|NA|TRBJ1-1
CASSLNGNLNTEAFF
TGTGCCAGCAGCTTAAATGGAAACTTGAACACTGAAGCTTTCTTT
>once|TRBV6-1|NA|TRBJ1-2
CASRGMTGTNYGYTF
TGTGCCAGCAGGGGGATGACAGGAACTAACTATGGCTACACCTTC
>medium-sized|TRBV29-1|NA|TRBJ2-1
CSSGAVEQFF
TGCAGCTCTGGGGCGGTTGAGCAGTTCTTC
>NA|TRBV13|NA|TRBJ2-1
CASSGSRNNEQFF
TGTGCCAGCAGCGGGTCCCGAAACAATGAGCAGTTCTTC
>NA|TRBV29-1|NA|TRBJ1-2
CSVETEDYGYTF
TGCAGCGTTGAAACAGAGGACTATGGCTACACCTTC
>NA|TRBV9|NA|TRBJ2-6
CASSPGAGGANVLTF
TGTGCCAGCAGCCCGGGGGCGGGTGGGGCCAACGTCCTGACTTTC
>NA|TRBV7-2|TRBD1|TRBJ1-2
CASSPLPGTGGYGYTF
TGTGCCAGCAGCCCCCTCCCCGGGACAGGGGGCTATGGCTACACCTTC
>NA|TRBV6-5|NA|TRBJ2-5
CASRGRLQETQYF
TGTGCCAGCCGGGGGAGGCTCCAAGAGACCCAGTACTTC
>NA|TRBV4-1|TRBD1|TRBJ2-7
CASSPRDSQNEQYF
TGCGCCAGCAGCCCCCGGGACAGTCAAAACGAGCAGTACTTC
>NA|TRBV5-1|TRBD1|TRBJ1-2
CASSSIGQGDYGYTF
TGCGCCAGCAGCTCCATTGGACAGGGCGACTATGGCTACACCTTC
>NA|TRBV6-1|NA|TRBJ2-2
CASGWVGGHGELFF
TGTGCCAGCGGATGGGTTGGGGGCCACGGGGAGCTGTTTTTT
>NA|TRBV19|NA|TRBJ1-1
CASSFGGAINEAFF
TGTGCCAGTAGTTTCGGGGGCGCCATCAACGAAGCTTTCTTT
>NA|TRBV10-2|TRBD2|TRBJ2-1
CASSESSGSRHNEQFF
TGCGCCAGCAGTGAGTCGAGCGGGAGTCGCCACAATGAGCAGTTCTTC
>NA|TRBV7-6|TRBD2|TRBJ2-1
CASSLSAGLVNNEQFF
TGTGCCAGCAGCTTATCCGCGGGACTAGTCAACAATGAGCAGTTCTTC
>NA|TRBV27|TRBD1|TRBJ2-7
CASGGPYEQYF
TGTGCCTCAGGGGGCCCGTACGAGCAGTACTTC
>NA|TRBV14|NA|TRBJ2-7
CASSQSTGTLLYEQYF
TGTGCCAGCAGCCAATCGACCGGGACATTGCTATACGAGCAGTACTTC
>NA|TRBV7-9|NA|TRBJ2-5
CASSSQETQYF
TGTGCCAGCAGCTCCCAGGAGACCCAGTACTTC
>NA|TRBV11-2|NA|TRBJ2-5
CASSGAYQETQYF
TGTGCCAGCAGCGGAGCGTACCAAGAGACCCAGTACTTC